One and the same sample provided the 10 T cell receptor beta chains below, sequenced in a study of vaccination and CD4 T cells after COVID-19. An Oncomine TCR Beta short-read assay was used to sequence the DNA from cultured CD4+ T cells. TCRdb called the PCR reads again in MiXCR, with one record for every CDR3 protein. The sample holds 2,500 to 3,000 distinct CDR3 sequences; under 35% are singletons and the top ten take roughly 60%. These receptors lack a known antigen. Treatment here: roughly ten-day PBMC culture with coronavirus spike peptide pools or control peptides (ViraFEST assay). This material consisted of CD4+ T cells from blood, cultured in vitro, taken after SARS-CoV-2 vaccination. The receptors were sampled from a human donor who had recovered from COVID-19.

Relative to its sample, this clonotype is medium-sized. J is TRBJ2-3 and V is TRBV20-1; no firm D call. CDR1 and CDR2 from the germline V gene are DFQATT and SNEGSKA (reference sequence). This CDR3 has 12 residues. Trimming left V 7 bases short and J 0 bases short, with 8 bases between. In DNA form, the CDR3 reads TGCAGTGTTTGGCCTAGCACAGATACGCAGTATTTT. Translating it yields CSVWPSTDTQYF.

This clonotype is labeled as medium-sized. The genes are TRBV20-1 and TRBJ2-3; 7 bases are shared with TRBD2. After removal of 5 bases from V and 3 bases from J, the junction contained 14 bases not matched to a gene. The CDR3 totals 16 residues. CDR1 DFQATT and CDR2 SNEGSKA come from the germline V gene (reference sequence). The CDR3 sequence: CSARLPWTRGTDTQYF. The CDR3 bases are TGCAGTGCTCGATTACCGTGGACTAGGGGTACAGATACGCAGTATTTT.

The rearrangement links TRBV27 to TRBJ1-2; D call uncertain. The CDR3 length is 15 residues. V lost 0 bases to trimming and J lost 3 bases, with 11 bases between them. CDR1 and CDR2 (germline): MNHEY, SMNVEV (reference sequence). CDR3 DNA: TGTGCCAGCAGTTTATCTGGCGCAGAACACTATGGCTACACCTTC. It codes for CASSLSGAEHYGYTF.

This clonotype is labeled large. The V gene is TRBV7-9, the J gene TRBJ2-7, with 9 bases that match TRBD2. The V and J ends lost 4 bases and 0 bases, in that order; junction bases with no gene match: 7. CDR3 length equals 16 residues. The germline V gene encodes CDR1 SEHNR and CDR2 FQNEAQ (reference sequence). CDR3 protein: CASSWSGTSNSYEQYF. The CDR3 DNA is TGTGCCAGCAGCTGGTCCGGGACTAGCAACTCCTACGAGCAGTACTTC.

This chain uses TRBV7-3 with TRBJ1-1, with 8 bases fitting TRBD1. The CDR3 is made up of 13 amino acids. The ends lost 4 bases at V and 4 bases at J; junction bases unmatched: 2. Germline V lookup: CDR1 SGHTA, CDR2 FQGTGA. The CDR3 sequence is CASSYTGGTEAFF. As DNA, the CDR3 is TGTGCCAGCAGCTATACAGGGGGCACTGAAGCTTTCTTT.

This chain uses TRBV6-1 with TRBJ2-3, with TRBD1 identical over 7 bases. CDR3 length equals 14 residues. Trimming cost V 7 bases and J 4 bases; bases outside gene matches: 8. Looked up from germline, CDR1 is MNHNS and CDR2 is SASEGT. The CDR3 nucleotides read TGTGCCAGCACCCGGGACAGTGGATCAGATACGCAGTATTTT. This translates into CASTRDSGSDTQYF.

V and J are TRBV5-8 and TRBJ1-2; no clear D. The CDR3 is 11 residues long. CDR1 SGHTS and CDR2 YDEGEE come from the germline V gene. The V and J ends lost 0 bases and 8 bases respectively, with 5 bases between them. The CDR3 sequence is CASSLVFGYTF. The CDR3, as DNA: TGTGCCAGCAGCTTGGTCTTCGGCTACACCTTC. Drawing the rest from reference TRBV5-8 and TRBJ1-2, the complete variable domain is EAGVTQSPTHLIKTRGQQATLRCSPISGHTSVYWYQQALGLGLQFLLWYDEGEERNRGNFPPRFSGRQFPNYSSELNVNALELEDSALYLCASSLVFGYTFGSGTRLTVV.

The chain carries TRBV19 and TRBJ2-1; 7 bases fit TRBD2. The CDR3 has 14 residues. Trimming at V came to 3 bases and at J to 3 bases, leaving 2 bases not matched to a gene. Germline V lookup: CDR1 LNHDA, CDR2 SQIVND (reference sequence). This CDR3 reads CASSMGGDYNEQFF. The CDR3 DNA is TGTGCCAGTAGTATGGGGGGGGACTACAATGAGCAGTTCTTC.

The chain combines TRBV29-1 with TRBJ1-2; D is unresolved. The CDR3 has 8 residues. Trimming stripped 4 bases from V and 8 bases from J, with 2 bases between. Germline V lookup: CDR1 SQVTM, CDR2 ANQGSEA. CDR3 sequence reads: CSVGGYTF. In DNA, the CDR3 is TGCAGCGTTGGGGGCTACACCTTC.

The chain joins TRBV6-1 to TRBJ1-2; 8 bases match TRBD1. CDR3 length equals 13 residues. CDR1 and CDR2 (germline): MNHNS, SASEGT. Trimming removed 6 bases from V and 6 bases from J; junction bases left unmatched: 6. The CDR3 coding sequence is TGTGCCAGCAGGTCCGACAGGGGAGATGGCTACACCTTC. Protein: CASRSDRGDGYTF.